Below, 27 T cell receptor beta chains from the same sample are listed, as sequenced in a study of tumor-infiltrating lymphocytes in primary liver carcinoma. They got blood RNA out of unsorted whole blood and also pulled out germline DNA. TCR beta cDNA was prepared out of roughly 520 ng total RNA by means of a constant-region primer. The TCR beta library was amplified through three nested multiplex PCR rounds in a modified ARM-PCR procedure. The first two PCR rounds used TRBV1-TRBV30 forward primers with a C-beta reverse primer, about 10 cycles each. MiXCR, run by TCRdb on the multiplex PCR reads, gives a single entry per CDR3 protein. The table shows about 330,000 distinct CDR3 sequences, with less than 70% occurring only once. Sequencing was carried out using peripheral blood. The receptors originated from a man in his forties or fifties with primary liver carcinoma and hepatitis B virus infection.

This clonotype was observed at least ten times. This chain uses TRBV11-2 with TRBJ1-2; tentative D call: TRBD1 (5 bases). Trimming left V 5 bases short and J 7 bases short, with 11 bases between. This CDR3 spans 12 amino acids. Germline loops: CDR1 SGHAT, CDR2 FQNNGV. The CDR3 sequence is CASSNNGGGYTF. CDR3 nucleotide sequence: TGTGCCAGCAGCAACAACGGGGGTGGCTACACCTTC.

This clonotype was detected only a few times. A much larger clone sits a single nucleotide away, making a read error possible. The chain is built from TRBV29-1 and TRBJ2-7, with D hard to call. Germline V CDR1 and CDR2: SQVTM, ANQGSEA. The CDR3 length is 14 residues. CDR3: CSVDHPEGSYEHYF. The CDR3 region has the DNA TGCAGCGTCGACCACCCGGAAGGCTCCTACGAGCACTACTTC.

A note on this clonotype: This clone may be a read error of a much larger clone one base away. CDR3 sequence (DNA): TGTGTCAGCAGTCCGACTAGCGAGAGCTCCTACGAGCAGTACTTC. Protein product: CVSSPTSESSYEQYF. The chain recombines TRBV6-1 with TRBJ2-7, with 8 bases identical to TRBD2. Germline V gene data show CDR1 as MNHNS and CDR2 as SASEGT. The CDR3 is made up of 15 amino acids.

The chain joins TRBV28 to TRBJ1-5, with D possibly TRBD1 on 6 matching bases. Germline V gene lookup returns CDR1 MDHEN and CDR2 SYDVKM. The CDR3 totals 15 residues. The V gene lost 5 bases and the J gene lost 7 bases, with 18 bases spanning the gap. CDR3 sequence: CASSTGNWQYQPQHF. CDR3 nucleotide sequence: TGTGCCAGCAGTACAGGGAATTGGCAGTACCAGCCCCAGCATTTT.

With regard to this clonotype: An end of the junction differs from the germline gene, which may be a read error. V is TRBV4-1 and J is TRBJ1-1; D is undetermined. Germline V gives CDR1 MGHRA, CDR2 YSYEKL. The CDR3 sequence is 14 residues long. The CDR3 DNA reads as TGCACCAGCAGCCGTACCCCTGCTAACACTGAAGCTTTCTTT. As protein: CTSSRTPANTEAFF.

This chain uses TRBV10-3 with TRBJ2-3; TRBD1 agrees at 10 bases. CDR3 size: 13 residues. CDR1 is ENHRY, CDR2 SYGVKD, per germline. CDR3 loop: CVTGQGVADTQYF. In DNA, the CDR3 is TGTGTCACAGGACAGGGGGTAGCGGATACGCAGTATTTT.

This clonotype was observed a few times. The chain couples TRBV14 to TRBJ2-3; no reliable D call. Per the germline V gene, CDR1 is SGHDN and CDR2 is FVKESK. The CDR3 runs 13 residues. Trimming stripped 0 bases from V and 8 bases from J, with 9 bases between. For the CDR3, the DNA is TGTGCCAGCAGCCAAGATCTCAGAGGTACGCAGTATTTT. Residues: CASSQDLRGTQYF.

Concerning this clonotype: With a much larger clone just one base away, this may be a read error. The rearrangement links TRBV6-4 to TRBJ2-3, with D maybe TRBD1 (5 bases). The CDR3 has 14 residues. The germline V and J ends were trimmed by 0 bases and 2 bases, with 6 bases remaining between them. The germline CDR1 and CDR2 sequences are MRHNA and SNTAGT. CDR3 region: CASSDSDITDTQYF. Here the CDR3 DNA reads TGTGCCAGCAGTGACTCGGACATCACAGATACGCAGTATTTT.

Regarding this clonotype: It may be a read error: a sequence one base away is much more abundant. CDR3 sequence: CASSFNTNNEQSF. CDR3 sequence (DNA): TGTGCCAGCAGCTTTAACACAAACAATGAGCAGTCCTTC. The chain carries TRBV5-5 and TRBJ2-1; unclear D gene. The CDR3 covers 13 residues. CDR1 and CDR2 (germline): SGHKS, YYEKEE (reference sequence).

About this clonotype itself: This may be a read error: a much more frequent sequence differs by one nucleotide. The genes are TRBV4-1 and TRBJ1-2; a weak D match, TRBD1 (5 bases). The CDR3 runs to 14 residues. The germline V gene encodes CDR1 MGHRA and CDR2 YSYEKL. V was clipped by 1 base and J by 4 bases, with 10 bases between them. CDR3 loop: CASSQGWGSYGYTF. As DNA, the CDR3 is TGCGCCAGCAGCCAAGGTTGGGGGAGCTATGGCTACACCTTC.

In the case of this clonotype: The junction departs from germline at one end; a sequencing error may be responsible. The chain combines TRBV4-1 with TRBJ2-4, with D possibly TRBD2 on 6 matching bases. Germline V gives CDR1 MGHRA, CDR2 YSYEKL. This CDR3 is 15 amino acids long. CDR3 in DNA: TGCGCCAGCAGCCAAGAGGGGGGAAAAAAAAACATTGAGCACTTC. This sequence encodes CASSQEGGKKNIEHF.

Notes on this clonotype: This may stem from a read error, because a much larger clone lies one nucleotide away. The CDR3 DNA reads as TGTGTCAGCAGCTCATCTACAGGGCAAGAGACCCAGTACTTC. As protein: CVSSSSTGQETQYF. V is TRBV11-1 and J is TRBJ2-5; perhaps TRBD1 as D (6 bases). Germline V lookup: CDR1 SGHAT, CDR2 FQDESV (reference sequence). This CDR3 has 14 residues. Full variable domain (rest looked up from reference TRBV11-1 and TRBJ2-5): EAEVAQSPRYKITEKSQAVAFWCDPISGHATLYWYRQILGQGPELLVQFQDESVVDDSQLPKDRFSAERLKGVDSTLKIQPAELGDSAMYLCVSSSSTGQETQYFGPGTRLLVL.

This clonotype showed up many times. This chain connects TRBV4-2 to TRBJ2-1, with 11 nucleotides matching TRBD2. The CDR3 covers 18 residues. V lost 4 bases, J lost 0 bases, and 8 bases stayed unmatched. Germline values: CDR1 LGHNA, CDR2 YNFKEQ. The CDR3 reads CASSPEGLAVSSYNEQFF. In DNA, the CDR3 is TGTGCCAGCAGCCCCGAGGGACTAGCGGTGAGCTCCTACAATGAGCAGTTCTTC.

The V and J genes are TRBV6-2 or TRBV6-3 and TRBJ2-1; D not resolved. The germline V and J ends were trimmed by 6 bases and 7 bases, with 7 bases remaining between them. The CDR3 extends over 11 amino acids. Germline V gives CDR1 MNHEY, CDR2 SVGEGT. The CDR3 region has the DNA TGTGCCAGCAGATCGCAGAATGAGCAGTTCTTC. Encoded protein: CASRSQNEQFF.

As to this clonotype: A read error is likely, as this CDR3 ends without the conserved phenylalanine or tryptophan. The V call is TRBV29-1, the J call TRBJ1-1; D perhaps matches TRBD1 (5 bases). There are 16 residues in the CDR3. Looked up from germline, CDR1 is SQVTM and CDR2 is ANQGSEA. The CDR3 DNA reads as TGCAGCGTTGTTCGGGGCTTTAGCCTTCTGAACGCTGAAGCTTTCTTG. Its translation is CSVVRGFSLLNAEAFL.

The chain uses TRBV11-2 and TRBJ1-5, with a tentative D call TRBD1 (6 bases). CDR3 length equals 15 residues. Germline V gene lookup returns CDR1 SGHAT and CDR2 FQNNGV. V was cut by 5 bases and J by 6 bases, with 17 bases left in between. The CDR3 DNA follows: TGTGCCAGCAGCCGGACGGGGGGCGTCAGTCAGCCCCAGCATTTT. As protein: CASSRTGGVSQPQHF.

The chain recombines TRBV6-5 with TRBJ1-2; D call uncertain. This CDR3 comprises 13 residues. Germline loops: CDR1 MNHEY, CDR2 SVGAGI. This chain's CDR3 is CDSRIDGNYGYTF. The CDR3 DNA sequence: TGTGACAGTAGGATCGACGGGAACTATGGCTACACCTTC.

This clonotype has a handful of counts. A single base separates this from a much larger clone, so it may be a read error. The chain combines TRBV11-2 with TRBJ1-5, with 12 bases matching TRBD1. The junction had 14 bases not matched to a gene; V was cut back by 7 bases and J by 1 base. The CDR3 runs to 19 residues. The V gene's germline CDR1 is SGHAT and CDR2 FQNNGV. The CDR3 loop reads CASNPGQGALGMSNQPQHF. In DNA form, the CDR3 reads TGTGCCAGCAACCCGGGACAGGGGGCTCTCGGGATGAGCAATCAGCCCCAGCATTTT.

Turning to this clonotype: One end of the junction does not line up with germline, which may come from a read error. The chain links TRBV5-8 to TRBJ2-3; 9 nucleotides align to TRBD2. The CDR3 has 16 amino acids. Germline V gene lookup returns CDR1 SGHTS and CDR2 YDEGEE. The CDR3 nucleotides read TGTGCCTGCAGCTTCAATAGCGGGAGTGTCTCAGATACGCAGTATTTT. It is translated as CACSFNSGSVSDTQYF.

As regards this clonotype: A junction end diverges from the germline sequence, so it may reflect a read error. The chain uses TRBV10-3 and TRBJ2-6; TRBD1 is a possible D gene (5 bases). The germline V gene has CDR1 ENHRY and CDR2 SYGVKD. The CDR3 has 19 residues. CDR3 in DNA: TGTGCCATCAGTGAGACCTGCCGACGGACCCTCTCTGGGGCCAACTTCCTGACTTTC. Protein sequence: CAISETCRRTLSGANFLTF.

Turning to this clonotype: The conserved phenylalanine or tryptophan is not found at the CDR3 terminus, so this likely reflects a read error. The chain couples TRBV4-2 to TRBJ2-3; TRBD2 aligns across 7 bases. Germline V gene sequence: CDR1 LGHNA, CDR2 YNFKEQ. The CDR3 loop spans 16 amino acids. The J segment lost 1 base and the V segment lost 0 bases, leaving 4 bases of the junction unmatched. The CDR3 DNA is TGTGCCAGCAGCCAAGAACTAGCGCCATGCACAGATACGCAGTATTCT. This codes for CASSQELAPCTDTQYS.

Comment on this clonotype: This may be a read error, as it is one base from a much larger clone. The chain employs TRBV6-2 or TRBV6-3 and TRBJ1-1, with TRBD1 matching over 7 bases. Germline-derived CDR1 and CDR2 are MNHEY and SVGEGT. The CDR3 has 13 amino acids. V lost 6 bases and J lost 10; bases outside the gene matches: 11. CDR3 DNA: TGTGCCAGCAGCCACAGGGGATACATAGGAGCTTTCTTT. Encoded protein: CASSHRGYIGAFF.

Worth noting for this clonotype: Just one base apart from a much larger clone, this may be a read error. CDR3 amino acids: CVSSYQRGAEAFF. The CDR3 DNA is TGTGTCAGCAGTTACCAGAGAGGAGCTGAAGCTTTCTTT. The chain has TRBV6-5 and TRBJ1-1; D not resolved. This CDR3 has 13 residues. Germline values: CDR1 MNHEY, CDR2 SVGAGI.

This chain connects TRBV10-2 to TRBJ1-2; no clear D gene. Germline V gene lookup returns CDR1 WSHSY and CDR2 SAAADI. V was clipped by 5 bases and J by 4 bases, with 8 bases between them. The CDR3 consists of 12 residues. CDR3 amino acids: CASSIASYGYTF. The CDR3, as DNA: TGCGCCAGCAGTATAGCCAGCTATGGCTACACCTTC.

For this clonotype: Given a much more abundant clone one base away, this may be a read error. CDR3 residues: CASSSAKDPGGNTIYF. CDR3 sequence (DNA): TGTGCCAGCAGCTCAGCCAAGGACCCCGGGGGAAACACCATATATTTT. The rearrangement links TRBV7-9 to TRBJ1-3; no reliable D call. There are 16 residues in the CDR3. The germline gives CDR1 SEHNR, CDR2 FQNEAQ (reference sequence). The ends were cut back, 4 bases at V and 4 bases at J, with 17 bases in the middle.

This clonotype was seen only once. At one end, the junction sequence differs from germline, possibly due to a read error. The V call is TRBV30, the J call TRBJ1-5; D is ambiguous. Germline V gene sequence: CDR1 GTSNPN, CDR2 SVGIG (reference sequence). The CDR3 is made up of 13 amino acids. CDR3: CVWSWDSNQPQHF. For the CDR3, the DNA is TGTGTCTGGAGTTGGGATAGCAATCAGCCCCAGCATTTT.

This chain connects TRBV20-1 to TRBJ2-3; D might be TRBD2 (6 bases). V was shortened by 0 bases and J by 0 bases, with 16 bases between the two germline ends. Germline CDR1 is DFQATT and CDR2 is SNEGSKA (reference sequence). The CDR3 is 17 amino acids. CDR3 coding DNA: TGCAGTGCTAGAGATACGGGAGCGACAATCAGCACAGATACGCAGTATTTT. Its translation is CSARDTGATISTDTQYF.